This T cell receptor beta chain was recorded in a study of blood T cell repertoires in COVID-19. Study background: From the United States, Italy and Spain came samples of acute and convalescent COVID-19. PBMCs, B-cell-depleted T cells, or T cells were the source of the cDNA or gDNA that made up the material.

In the original analysis: Reference gene primer amplification gave nucleated cell count estimates. This table comes from immunoSEQ multiplex PCR, and its TCRdb copy is limited to in-frame clones, with some not included. V, J and clone size are those of that table, while D and trimming were read from the DNA. The sample gives 150,000 to 200,000 clones, roughly 90% of which show up once; about 4.6% is in the top ten. One Seattle source followed patients from active infection through their disease course. Trimming took 7 bases from V and 2 from J; bases not matched to a gene: 11. The length of the CDR3 is 16 residues. Germline loops: CDR1 LNHDA, CDR2 SQIVND (reference sequence).

The gene calls are TRBV19 and TRBJ1-2; TRBD1 matches 9 bases. Source material: peripheral blood. The receptor's source is a man aged 25 to 45 with COVID-19, enrolled during active disease. The CDR3 coding sequence is TGTGCCAGTACCTTACCCGGGACAGGGATGAACTATGGCTACACCTTC. Its protein is CASTLPGTGMNYGYTF.